This paragraph reports one T cell receptor (beta chain). With random hexamers, reverse transcription was performed on about 0.5 to 1 ug of RNA. Each CDR3 protein is one row after TCRdb ran MiXCR on the immunoSEQ multiplex PCR reads. Of 400,000 to 550,000 distinct CDR3 sequences listed, approximately 85% are singletons. This specimen comes from a study of CD8 T cells in Susac syndrome. Unmatched junction bases numbered 6, after V lost 1 base and J lost 7 bases. The CDR3 sequence is 15 residues long. Germline lookup yields CDR1 SGHAT and CDR2 FQNNGV. The receptor was derived from a human donor with multiple sclerosis. This rearrangement joins TRBV11-2 to TRBJ2-5; 10 bases map to TRBD1. The specimen was CD8+ T cells from PBMCs. The CDR3: CASSLGTGGYATQYF. CDR3 sequence (DNA): TGTGCCAGCAGCTTAGGGACAGGGGGTTACGCGACCCAGTACTTC.